This T cell receptor beta chain is from a study of blood T cell repertoires in COVID-19. V was clipped by 3 bases and J by 0 bases; unmatched bases: 7. The CDR3 sequence is 16 residues long. Germline values: CDR1 SGHDN, CDR2 FVKESK. Assay: immunoSEQ multiplex PCR; the TCRdb copy retains only in-frame clones and omits some. The sample lists 90,000 to 140,000 clones; around 81% were seen once. The chain has TRBV14 and TRBJ2-7, with TRBD2 matching over 8 bases. The sequenced sample was peripheral blood. This TCR was sampled from a man older than 75 with acute or convalescent COVID-19. The CDR3 nucleotides read TGTGCCAGCAGCCACGGACTAGCTCTTCACTCCTACGAGCAGTACTTC. Its protein product is CASSHGLALHSYEQYF. The whole variable domain, filled in from reference TRBV14 and TRBJ2-7, reads EAGVTQFPSHSVIEKGQTVTLRCDPISGHDNLYWYRRVMGKEIKFLLHFVKESKQDESGMPNNRFLAERTGGTYSTLKVQPAELEDSGVYFCASSHGLALHSYEQYFGPGTRLTVT.